The rows below give T cell receptor beta chains drawn from one sample of a study of cytomegalovirus exposure and HLA in healthy donors. The method was immunoSEQ multiplex PCR; TCRdb's version includes in-frame clones alone and lacks a portion of them. The sample records over 65,000 clones, 78% being singletons. The sample was PBMCs. The receptors were gathered from a man between 40 and 49 years old in good health and CMV-seronegative. The CDR3 runs from the conserved cysteine through the conserved F or W. D genes are given only for firm matches.

cdr3_nt: TGTGCCAGCAGCTCCCGACTAGCGGGAGGGCCTTACAATGAGCAGTTCTTC; cdr3_aa: CASSSRLAGGPYNEQFF; j_call: TRBJ2-1; d_call: TRBD2; v_call: TRBV9
cdr3_nt: TGTGCCAGCTCCGGGACAGCGAACACCGGGGAGCTGTTTTTT; cdr3_aa: CASSGTANTGELFF; j_call: TRBJ2-2; d_call: TRBD1; v_call: TRBV18
cdr3_nt: TGTGCCAGCAGCGAGGCCGTCTACGCGAAGCCCGGGGAGCTGTTTTTT; cdr3_aa: CASSEAVYAKPGELFF; j_call: TRBJ2-2; d_call: .; v_call: TRBV11-2
cdr3_nt: TGTGCCAGCAGTTTATCTGGCCTTACAAATGAAAAACTGTTTTTT; cdr3_aa: CASSLSGLTNEKLFF; j_call: TRBJ1-4; d_call: .; v_call: TRBV27
cdr3_nt: TGCGCCAGCAGCTCGCTCGGACAGGCGAATAATTCACCCCTCCACTTT; cdr3_aa: CASSSLGQANNSPLHF; j_call: TRBJ1-6; d_call: TRBD1; v_call: TRBV5-1
cdr3_nt: TGTGCCAGCAGCATCCCTGGGGGGGGCGGTAATGAAAAACTGTTTTTT; cdr3_aa: CASSIPGGGGNEKLFF; j_call: TRBJ1-4; d_call: .; v_call: TRBV11-2
cdr3_nt: TGCGCCAGCAGCTTGGAAGGTGGAGCTGGAAACACCATATATTTT; cdr3_aa: CASSLEGGAGNTIYF; j_call: TRBJ1-3; d_call: .; v_call: TRBV5-1
cdr3_nt: TGTGCCAGCAGCACCGGGACAGTCTATGGCTACACCTTC; cdr3_aa: CASSTGTVYGYTF; j_call: TRBJ1-2; d_call: TRBD1; v_call: TRBV5-5
cdr3_nt: TGTGCCACCAGCAGAACGGGCGAGCAGTACTTC; cdr3_aa: CATSRTGEQYF; j_call: TRBJ2-7; d_call: .; v_call: TRBV15
cdr3_nt: TGTGCCAGCAGCTTAGTTAGCGGGGGGGCTTGGAATACGCAGTATTTT; cdr3_aa: CASSLVSGGAWNTQYF; j_call: TRBJ2-3; d_call: TRBD2; v_call: TRBV7-9